This section outlines one T cell receptor beta chain sequence together with its context. This clonotype was seen more than once but under ten times. What antigen it recognizes has not been identified. Per-nucleotide qualities are absent, and no much larger clonotype sits a single base away. Libraries were prepared through PCR. Sequencing used an Illumina HiSeq 2500. TCR libraries were prepared with molecular barcoding, using unique molecular identifiers to normalize TCRbeta repertoire quantification. In TCRdb, the public reads were trimmed at Q25 with fastp and aligned with MiXCR, with productive beta chains retained. Every entry covers one CDR3 protein and lists the most common genes and DNA from its rows. The sample table shows under 350,000 distinct CDR3 sequences, and nearly 10% are seen once. The biggest ten clones account for about 9.5% of the sample. The germline V gene specifies ENHRY as CDR1 and SYGVKD as CDR2. V is shortened by 6 bases, J by 4 bases, and the region joining them spans 11 bases. From cysteine to phenylalanine, the CDR3 is 13 amino acids long. The CDR3 DNA has 39 bases and is translated from base 1.

This sample stems from a study of T-cell reconstitution after alpha-beta-depleted transplantation in children (TCRdb year 2016). For context, the study as a whole: Using TCR repertoire profiling, the study quantitatively followed how T-cell immune reconstitution unfolded in children after TCRalphabeta/CD19-depleted allogeneic hematopoietic cell transplantation.

This sequence uses TRBV10-3 and TRBJ2-3; the D segment could be TRBD1, given 5 matching bases. The TCR was taken from a human donor who donated a stem cell graft to a child with SCID. Specimen: PBMCs from the stem cell graft donor, collected from the stem cell graft. The bases read TGTGCCATCAGCCAGGGCCCCCCAGATACGCAGTATTTT. This yields the protein CAISQGPPDTQYF.